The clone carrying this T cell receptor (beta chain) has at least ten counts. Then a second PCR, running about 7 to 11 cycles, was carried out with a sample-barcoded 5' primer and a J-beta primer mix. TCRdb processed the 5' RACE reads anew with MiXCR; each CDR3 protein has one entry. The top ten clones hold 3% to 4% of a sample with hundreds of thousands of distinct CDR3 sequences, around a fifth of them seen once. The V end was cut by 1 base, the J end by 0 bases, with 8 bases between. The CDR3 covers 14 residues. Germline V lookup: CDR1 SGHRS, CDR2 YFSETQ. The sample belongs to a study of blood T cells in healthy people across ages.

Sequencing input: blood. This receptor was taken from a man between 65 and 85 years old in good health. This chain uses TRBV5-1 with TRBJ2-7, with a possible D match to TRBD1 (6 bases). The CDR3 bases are TGCGCCAGCAGCTTGACAGGGCTCTCCTACGAGCAGTACTTC. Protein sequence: CASSLTGLSYEQYF.